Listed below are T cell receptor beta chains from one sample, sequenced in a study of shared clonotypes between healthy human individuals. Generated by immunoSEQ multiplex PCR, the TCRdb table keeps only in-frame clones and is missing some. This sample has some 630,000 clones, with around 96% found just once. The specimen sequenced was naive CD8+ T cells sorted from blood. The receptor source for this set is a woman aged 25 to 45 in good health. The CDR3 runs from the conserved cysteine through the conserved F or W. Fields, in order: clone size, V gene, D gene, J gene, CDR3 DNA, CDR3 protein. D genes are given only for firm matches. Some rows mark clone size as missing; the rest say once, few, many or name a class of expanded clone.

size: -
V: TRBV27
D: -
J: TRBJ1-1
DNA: TGTGCCAGCAGCCCAAACGGGGGAACTGAAGCTTTCTTT
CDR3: CASSPNGGTEAFF

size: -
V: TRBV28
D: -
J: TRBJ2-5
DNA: TGTGCCGGGGCGGCAGGCCGCTTCCAAGAGACCCAGTACTTC
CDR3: CAGAAGRFQETQYF

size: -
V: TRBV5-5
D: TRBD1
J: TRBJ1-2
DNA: TGTGCCAGCAGCTTGGTGTCCCAGGGGGCAGGCGGCTACACCTTC
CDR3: CASSLVSQGAGGYTF

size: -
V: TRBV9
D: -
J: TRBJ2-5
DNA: TGTGCCAGCAGCGTAGAATCATACGGGCAAGAGACCCAGTACTTC
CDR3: CASSVESYGQETQYF

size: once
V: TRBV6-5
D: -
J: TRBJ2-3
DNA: TGTGCCAGCCAAGTGGCGCCTAGCACAGATACGCAGTATTTT
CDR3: CASQVAPSTDTQYF

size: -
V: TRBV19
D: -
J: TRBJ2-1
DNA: TGTGCCAGTAGTATTGGGTGGAACAATGAGCAGTTCTTC
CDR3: CASSIGWNNEQFF

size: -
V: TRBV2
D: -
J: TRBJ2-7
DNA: TGTGCCAGCAGCTCACTAGAGCGGCCCTACGAGCAGTACTTC
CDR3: CASSSLERPYEQYF

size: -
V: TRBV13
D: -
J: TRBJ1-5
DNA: TGTGCCAGCAGCTTAGGGGACGAACCCCAGCATTTT
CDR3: CASSLGDEPQHF

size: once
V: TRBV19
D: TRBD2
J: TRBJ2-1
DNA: TGTGCCAGTAGCCCCTTACTAGCGGGAGGGGACAATGAGCAGTTCTTC
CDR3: CASSPLLAGGDNEQFF

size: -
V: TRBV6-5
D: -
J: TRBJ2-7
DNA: TGTGCCAGCAGTTACTCCGAAGGGCCCCCAGGCGAGCAGTACTTC
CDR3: CASSYSEGPPGEQYF

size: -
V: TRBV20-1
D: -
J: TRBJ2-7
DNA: TGCAGTGCTCGCAGTTACGAGCAGTACTTC
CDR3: CSARSYEQYF

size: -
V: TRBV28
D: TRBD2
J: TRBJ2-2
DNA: TGTGCCAGCAGCCCGCCAACTAGCGTTGGGGAGCTGTTTTTT
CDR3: CASSPPTSVGELFF

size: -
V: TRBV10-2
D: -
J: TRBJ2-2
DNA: TGCGCCAGCAGGGGAGTAGGGGGGAGGAAGAACACCGGGGAGCTGTTTTTT
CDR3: CASRGVGGRKNTGELFF

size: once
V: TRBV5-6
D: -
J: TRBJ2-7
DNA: TGTGCCAGCCAGGACCGGATCTACGAGCAGTACTTC
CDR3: CASQDRIYEQYF

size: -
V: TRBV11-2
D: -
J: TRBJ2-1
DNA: TGTGCCAGCAGCCTATACTACCCTCAGGGACTGTACAATGAGCAGTTCTTC
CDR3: CASSLYYPQGLYNEQFF

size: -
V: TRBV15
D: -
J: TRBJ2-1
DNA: TGTGCCACCAGCAGAGACGGGGGACCCTACAATGAGCAGTTCTTC
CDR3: CATSRDGGPYNEQFF

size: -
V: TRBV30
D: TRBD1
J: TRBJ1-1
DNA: TGTGCCTGGAGCGACATCCAGGGGGGGAAAACTGAAGCTTTCTTT
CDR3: CAWSDIQGGKTEAFF

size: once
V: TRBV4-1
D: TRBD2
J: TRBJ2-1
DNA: TGCGCCAGCAGCCAAGTAGCGGGAAGGACACACAATGAGCAGTTCTTC
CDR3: CASSQVAGRTHNEQFF

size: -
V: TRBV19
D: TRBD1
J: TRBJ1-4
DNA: TGTGCCACCCAGGACAGGGGACCTAATGAAAAACTGTTTTTT
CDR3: CATQDRGPNEKLFF

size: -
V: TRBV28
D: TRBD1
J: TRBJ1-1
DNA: TGTGCCAGCAGTTTTCCGGGACAGGGTATAATTGAAGCTTTCTTT
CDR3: CASSFPGQGIIEAFF

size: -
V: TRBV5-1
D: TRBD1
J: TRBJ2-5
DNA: TGCGCCAGCAGCTCACAGGGGGGTGAGCAGTACTTC
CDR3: CASSSQGGEQYF

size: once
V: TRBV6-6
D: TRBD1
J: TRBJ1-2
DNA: TGTGCCAGCAGTTACGCTACAGGGGATGGCTACACCTTC
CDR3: CASSYATGDGYTF

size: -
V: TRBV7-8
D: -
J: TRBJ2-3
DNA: TGTGCCAGCAGCTTAATATGGGGGGAGAGCACAGATACGCAGTATTTT
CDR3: CASSLIWGESTDTQYF

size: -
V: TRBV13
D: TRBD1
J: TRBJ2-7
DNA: TGTGCCAGCAGCTCCCGGGACAGGGATATAACGGACGAGCAGTACTTC
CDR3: CASSSRDRDITDEQYF

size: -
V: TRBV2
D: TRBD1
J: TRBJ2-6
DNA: TGTGCCAGCAGAGAAGGGACAGGGAAGTTGAGTGGGGCCAACGTCCTGACTTTC
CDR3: CASREGTGKLSGANVLTF

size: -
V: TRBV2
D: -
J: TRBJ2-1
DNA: TGTGCCAGCAGTGATTTCCACTCCTACAATGAGCAGTTCTTC
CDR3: CASSDFHSYNEQFF

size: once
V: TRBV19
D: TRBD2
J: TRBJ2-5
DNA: TGTGCCAGTAGTATACCGGGACTAGCGGGAGTGGGAGAGACCCAGTACTTC
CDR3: CASSIPGLAGVGETQYF

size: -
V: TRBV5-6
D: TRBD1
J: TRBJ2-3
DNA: TGTGCCAGCAGCTTGGTACGGACAGGGGGCGAAACAGATACGCAGTATTTT
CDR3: CASSLVRTGGETDTQYF

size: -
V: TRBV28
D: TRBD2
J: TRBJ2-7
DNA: TGTGCCAGCAGCTCCGCTCCTAGCGGGAGGTCCTACGAGCAGTACTTC
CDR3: CASSSAPSGRSYEQYF

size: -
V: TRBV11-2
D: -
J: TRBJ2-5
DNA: TGTGCCAGCAGCCAGGGGCGGCAAGAGACCCAGTACTTC
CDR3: CASSQGRQETQYF

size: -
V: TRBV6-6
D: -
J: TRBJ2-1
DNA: TGTGCTCACCGGGGGGCCGATGAGCAGTTCTTC
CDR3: CAHRGADEQFF

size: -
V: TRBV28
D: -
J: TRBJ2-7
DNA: TGTGCCTCCTCAGGGGCGGGAGTAGGGTACGAGCAGTACTTC
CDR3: CASSGAGVGYEQYF

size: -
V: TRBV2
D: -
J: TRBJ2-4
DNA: TGTGCCAGCAGTGATGTTACAGACCTAGCCAAAAACATTCAGTACTTC
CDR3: CASSDVTDLAKNIQYF

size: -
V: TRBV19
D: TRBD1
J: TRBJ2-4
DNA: TGTGCCAGTAGTGGGGGACAGGGAATAGCCAAAAACATTCAGTACTTC
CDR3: CASSGGQGIAKNIQYF

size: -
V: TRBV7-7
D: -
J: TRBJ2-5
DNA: TGTGCCAGCAGCTTAGGGGCCCGCAGAACCCAAGAGACCCAGTACTTC
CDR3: CASSLGARRTQETQYF

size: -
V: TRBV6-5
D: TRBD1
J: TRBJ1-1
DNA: TGTGCCAGCAGCCCGGGGACAGTGAACACTGAAGCTTTCTTT
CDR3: CASSPGTVNTEAFF

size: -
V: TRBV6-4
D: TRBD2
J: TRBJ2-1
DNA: TGTGCCAGCAGTGACTCCCCACTAGCGGGTTCCTACAATGAGCAGTTCTTC
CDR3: CASSDSPLAGSYNEQFF

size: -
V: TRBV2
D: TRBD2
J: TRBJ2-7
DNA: TGTGCCAGCAGAGGGGAACACGGGGCTAGCGGGACTACCTACGAGCAGTACTTC
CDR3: CASRGEHGASGTTYEQYF

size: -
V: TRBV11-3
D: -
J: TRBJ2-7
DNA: TGTGCCAGCAGCTCGCGGGACAGAGCCTACGAGCAGTACTTC
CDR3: CASSSRDRAYEQYF

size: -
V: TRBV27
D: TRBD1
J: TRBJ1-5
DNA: TGTGCCAGCAGTTTTGCCAGGGGGGTGGATCAGCCCCAGCATTTT
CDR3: CASSFARGVDQPQHF

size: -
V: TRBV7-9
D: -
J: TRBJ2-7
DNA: TGTGCCAGCAGCTTTTTCCAGCCTACAAACGAGCAGTACTTC
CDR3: CASSFFQPTNEQYF

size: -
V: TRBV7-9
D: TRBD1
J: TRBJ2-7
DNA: TGTGCCAGCAGTCGATCCCCGGAAACGGGGACAGTTGGCTACGAGCAGTACTTC
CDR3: CASSRSPETGTVGYEQYF

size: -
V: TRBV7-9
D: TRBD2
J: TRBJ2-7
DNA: TGTGCCAGCAGCTTACTTGCGGGAGTAGGGGTGGGCGAGCAGTACTTC
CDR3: CASSLLAGVGVGEQYF

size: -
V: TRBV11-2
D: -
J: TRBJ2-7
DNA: TGTGCCAGCAGCTTAGGAGGTTCGGATGAGCAGTACTTC
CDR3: CASSLGGSDEQYF